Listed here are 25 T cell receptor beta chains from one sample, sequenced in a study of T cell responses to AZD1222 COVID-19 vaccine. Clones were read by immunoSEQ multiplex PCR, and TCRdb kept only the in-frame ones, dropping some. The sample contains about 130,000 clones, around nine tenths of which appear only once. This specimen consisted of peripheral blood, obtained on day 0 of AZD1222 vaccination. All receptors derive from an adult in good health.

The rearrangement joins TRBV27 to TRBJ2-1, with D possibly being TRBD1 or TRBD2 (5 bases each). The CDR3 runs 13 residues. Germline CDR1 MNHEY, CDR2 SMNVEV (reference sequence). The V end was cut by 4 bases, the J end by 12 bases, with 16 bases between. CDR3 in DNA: TGTGCCAGCAGTTCGGGACCTCTAAATCGGCAGTTCTTC. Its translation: CASSSGPLNRQFF.

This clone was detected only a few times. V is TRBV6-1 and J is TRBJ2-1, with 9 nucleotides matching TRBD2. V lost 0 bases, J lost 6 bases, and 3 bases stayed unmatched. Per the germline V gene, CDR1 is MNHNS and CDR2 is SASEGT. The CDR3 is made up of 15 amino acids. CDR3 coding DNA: TGTGCCAGCAGTGAAGCGGCGGGAGGGCCCAATGAGCAGTTCTTC. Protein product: CASSEAAGGPNEQFF.

The CDR3 DNA reads TGTGCCAGCAGCCTTGGGACTAGCGGAAGCACAGATACGCAGTATTTT. Its protein is CASSLGTSGSTDTQYF. The chain employs TRBV5-4 and TRBJ2-3; TRBD2 aligns across 11 bases. The CDR3 covers 16 residues. J was trimmed by 0 bases and V by 4 bases; bases with no gene match: 4. Germline CDR1 is SGHNT and CDR2 is YYREEE (reference sequence).

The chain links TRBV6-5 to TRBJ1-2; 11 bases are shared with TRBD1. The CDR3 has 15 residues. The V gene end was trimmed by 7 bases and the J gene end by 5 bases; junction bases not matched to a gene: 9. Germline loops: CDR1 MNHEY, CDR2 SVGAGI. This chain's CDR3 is CASTLDRGLGYGYTF. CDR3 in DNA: TGTGCCAGCACCTTGGACAGGGGGCTTGGGTATGGCTACACCTTC.

CDR3 sequence (DNA): TGTGCCAGCAGCTTATACCCCTCCCTCGACACTGAAGCTTTCTTT. Its protein is CASSLYPSLDTEAFF. This chain uses TRBV7-6 with TRBJ1-1; D remains unclear. This CDR3 spans 15 amino acids. V lost 2 bases, J lost 3 bases, and 13 bases lay in between. CDR1 and CDR2 (germline): SGHVS, FNYEAQ.

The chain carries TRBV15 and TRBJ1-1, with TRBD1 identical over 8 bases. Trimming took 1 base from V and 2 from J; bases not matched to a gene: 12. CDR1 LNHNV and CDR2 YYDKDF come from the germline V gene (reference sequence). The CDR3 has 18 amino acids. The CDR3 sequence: CATSRGNLPGGLNTEAFF. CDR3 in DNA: TGTGCCACCAGCAGAGGGAACCTACCAGGGGGCCTAAACACTGAAGCTTTCTTT.

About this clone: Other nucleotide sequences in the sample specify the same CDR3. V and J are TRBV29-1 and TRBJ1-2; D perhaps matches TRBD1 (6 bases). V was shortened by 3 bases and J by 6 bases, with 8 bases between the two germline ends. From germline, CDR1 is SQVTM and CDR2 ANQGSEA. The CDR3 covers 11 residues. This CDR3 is CSVEDRDGYTF. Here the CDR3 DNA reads TGCAGCGTTGAGGACAGAGATGGCTACACCTTC.

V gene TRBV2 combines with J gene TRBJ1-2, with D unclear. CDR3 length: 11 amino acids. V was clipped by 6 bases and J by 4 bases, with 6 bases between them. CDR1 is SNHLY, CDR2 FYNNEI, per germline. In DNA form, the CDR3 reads TGTGCCAGCAGCATAGGCTATGGCTACACCTTC. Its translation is CASSIGYGYTF.

Here the CDR3 reads CASAGTPTNYGYTF. The CDR3 DNA reads as TGTGCCAGCGCAGGGACACCGACTAACTATGGCTACACCTTC. This chain links TRBV6-5 with TRBJ1-2; D perhaps matches TRBD1 (6 bases). CDR1 MNHEY and CDR2 SVGAGI come from the germline V gene. V dropped 8 bases and J dropped 0 bases, with 13 bases sitting between them. CDR3 size: 14 residues.

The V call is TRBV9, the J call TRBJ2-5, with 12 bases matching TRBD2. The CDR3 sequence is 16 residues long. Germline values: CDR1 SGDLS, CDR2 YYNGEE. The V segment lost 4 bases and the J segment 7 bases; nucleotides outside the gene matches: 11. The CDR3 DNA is TGTGCCAGCAGCCCCCGACTAGCGGGAGTCCGAGCGACCCAGTACTTC. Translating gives CASSPRLAGVRATQYF.

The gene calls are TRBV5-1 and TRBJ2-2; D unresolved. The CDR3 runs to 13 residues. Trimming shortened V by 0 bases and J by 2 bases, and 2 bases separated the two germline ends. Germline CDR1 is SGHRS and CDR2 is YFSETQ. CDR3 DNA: TGCGCCAGCAGCTTGGGAAACACCGGGGAGCTGTTTTTT. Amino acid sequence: CASSLGNTGELFF.

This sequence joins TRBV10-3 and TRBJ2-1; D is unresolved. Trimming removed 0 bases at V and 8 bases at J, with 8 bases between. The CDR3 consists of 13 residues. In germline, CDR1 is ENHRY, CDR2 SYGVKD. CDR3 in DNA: TGTGCCATCAGTGAGTCCAGGCTGGATGAGCAGTTCTTC. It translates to CAISESRLDEQFF.

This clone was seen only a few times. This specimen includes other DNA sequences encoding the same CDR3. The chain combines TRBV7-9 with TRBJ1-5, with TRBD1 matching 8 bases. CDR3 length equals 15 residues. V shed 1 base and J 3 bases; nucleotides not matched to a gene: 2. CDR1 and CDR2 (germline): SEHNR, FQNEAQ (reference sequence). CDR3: CASSLGTGINQPQHF. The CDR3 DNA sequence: TGTGCCAGCAGCTTAGGGACAGGGATCAATCAGCCCCAGCATTTT.

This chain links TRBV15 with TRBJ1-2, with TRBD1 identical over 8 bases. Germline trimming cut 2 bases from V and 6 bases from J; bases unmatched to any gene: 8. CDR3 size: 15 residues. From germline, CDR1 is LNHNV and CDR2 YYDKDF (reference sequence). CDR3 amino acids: CATSRRTGREDGYTF. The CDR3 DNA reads TGTGCCACCAGCAGACGGACAGGGAGGGAAGATGGCTACACCTTC.

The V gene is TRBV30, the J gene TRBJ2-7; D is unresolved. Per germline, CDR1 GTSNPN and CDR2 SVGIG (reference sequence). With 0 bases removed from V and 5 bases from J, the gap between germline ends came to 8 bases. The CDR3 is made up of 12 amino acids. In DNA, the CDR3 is TGTGCCTGGAGTGTAAGTATCCACGAGCAGTACTTC. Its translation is CAWSVSIHEQYF.

The CDR3: CASSINQGRGYTF. The CDR3, as DNA: TGTGCCAGCAGCATAAACCAGGGCCGGGGCTACACCTTC. This chain connects TRBV9 to TRBJ1-2, with D perhaps matching TRBD1 (5 bases). Germline CDR1 and CDR2: SGDLS and YYNGEE. Between the trimmed V and J ends, which lost 4 bases and 8 bases, there was a span of 15 bases. This CDR3 comprises 13 residues.

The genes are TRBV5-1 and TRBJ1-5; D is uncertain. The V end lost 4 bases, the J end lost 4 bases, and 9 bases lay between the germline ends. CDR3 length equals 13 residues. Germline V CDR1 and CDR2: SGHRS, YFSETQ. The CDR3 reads CASSMDGNQPQHF. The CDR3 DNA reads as TGCGCCAGCAGCATGGACGGGAATCAGCCCCAGCATTTT.

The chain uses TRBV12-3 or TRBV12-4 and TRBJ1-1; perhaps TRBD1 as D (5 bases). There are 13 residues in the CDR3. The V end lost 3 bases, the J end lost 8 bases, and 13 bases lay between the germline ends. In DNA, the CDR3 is TGTGCCAGCAGTTTCCAATCAACAGGAGAAGCTTTCTTT. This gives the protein CASSFQSTGEAFF.

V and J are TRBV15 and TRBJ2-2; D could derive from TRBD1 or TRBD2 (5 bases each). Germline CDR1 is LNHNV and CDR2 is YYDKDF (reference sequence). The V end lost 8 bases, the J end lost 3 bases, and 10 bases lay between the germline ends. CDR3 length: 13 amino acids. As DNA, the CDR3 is TGTGCCACCGGGACCGGTTACACCGGGGAGCTGTTTTTT. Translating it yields CATGTGYTGELFF.

The CDR3 DNA reads TGCGCCAGCAGCCAAGATAGACCCGCGGACGAGCAGTACTTC. Protein sequence: CASSQDRPADEQYF. J is TRBJ2-7 and V is TRBV4-3; unclear D gene. CDR3 length: 14 amino acids. Trimming cost V 0 bases and J 5 bases, with 11 bases left between them. Germline V gives CDR1 LGHNA, CDR2 YSLEER.

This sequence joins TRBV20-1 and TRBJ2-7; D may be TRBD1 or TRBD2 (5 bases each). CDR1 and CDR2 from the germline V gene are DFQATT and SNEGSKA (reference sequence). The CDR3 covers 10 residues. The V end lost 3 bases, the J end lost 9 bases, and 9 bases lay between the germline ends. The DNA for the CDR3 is TGCAGTGCTAGTATGGGGGTGCAGTACTTC. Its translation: CSASMGVQYF.

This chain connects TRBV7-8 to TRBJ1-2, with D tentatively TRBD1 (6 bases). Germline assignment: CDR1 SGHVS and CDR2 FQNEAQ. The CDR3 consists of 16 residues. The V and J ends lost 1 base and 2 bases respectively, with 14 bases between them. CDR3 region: CASSLVGGQGNYGYTF. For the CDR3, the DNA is TGTGCCAGCAGCTTAGTAGGGGGGCAGGGCAACTATGGCTACACCTTC.

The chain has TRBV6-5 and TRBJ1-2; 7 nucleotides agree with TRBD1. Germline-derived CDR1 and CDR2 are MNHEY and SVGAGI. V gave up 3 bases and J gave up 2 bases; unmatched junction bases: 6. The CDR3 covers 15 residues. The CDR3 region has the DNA TGTGCCAGCAGTTATATCCAGGGGGAGAACTATGGCTACACCTTC. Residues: CASSYIQGENYGYTF.

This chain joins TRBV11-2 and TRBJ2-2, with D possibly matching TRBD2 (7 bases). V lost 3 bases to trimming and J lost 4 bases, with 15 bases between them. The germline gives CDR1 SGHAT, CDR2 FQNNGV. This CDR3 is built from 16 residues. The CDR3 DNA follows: TGTGCCAGCAGCTTTGGCGGGGGCGGGGCCACCGGGGAGCTGTTTTTT. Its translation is CASSFGGGGATGELFF.

The CDR3 loop reads CASSIDRGRMNTEAFF. The DNA of the CDR3 is TGTGCCAGCAGCATCGACAGGGGTCGCATGAACACTGAAGCTTTCTTT. This rearrangement joins TRBV7-9 to TRBJ1-1; 8 bases align to TRBD1. In germline, CDR1 is SEHNR, CDR2 FQNEAQ (reference sequence). V shed 5 bases, J shed 0 bases, and the junction held 8 bases outside the gene matches. The CDR3 has 16 amino acids.